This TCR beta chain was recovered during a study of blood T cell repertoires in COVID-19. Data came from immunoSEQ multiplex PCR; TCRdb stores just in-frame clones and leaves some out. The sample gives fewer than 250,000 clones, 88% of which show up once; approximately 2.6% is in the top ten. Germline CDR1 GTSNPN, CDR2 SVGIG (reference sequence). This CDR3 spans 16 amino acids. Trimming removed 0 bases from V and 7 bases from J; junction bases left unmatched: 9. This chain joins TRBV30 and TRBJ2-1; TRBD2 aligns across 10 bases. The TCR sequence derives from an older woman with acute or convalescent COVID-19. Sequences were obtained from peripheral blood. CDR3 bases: TGTGCCTGGAGTGTACGCCTAGCGGGAGATTGGAATGAGCAGTTCTTC. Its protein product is CAWSVRLAGDWNEQFF.